These 8 T cell receptor beta chains share one sample of origin, sequenced in a study of CD8+ T cells in alopecia areata. cDNA reverse transcribed from extracted RNA served as the sequencing template. Assay used: immunoSEQ multiplex PCR; TCRdb lists only in-frame clones, some missing. Of 150,000 to 200,000 clones in the sample, around 71% are singletons; the top ten hold approximately 0.91%. Described treatment: oral pan-JAK inhibitor, 5-10 mg twice daily. This specimen consisted of CD4+ T cells sorted from blood, obtained at week 4, from a patient treated with tofacitinib. The source is a human donor with alopecia areata.

This rearrangement joins TRBV5-1 to TRBJ1-2, with D hard to call. The CDR3 covers 14 residues. Trimming shortened V by 0 bases and J by 4 bases, and 10 bases separated the two germline ends. CDR1 is SGHRS, CDR2 YFSETQ, per germline. The chain's CDR3 is CASSLGQEAYGYTF. CDR3 DNA: TGCGCCAGCAGCTTGGGCCAGGAGGCCTATGGCTACACCTTC.

The V and J genes are TRBV5-8 and TRBJ1-2, with D possibly matching TRBD1 (5 bases). This CDR3 is built from 14 residues. The V gene lost 0 bases and the J gene lost 3 bases, with 9 bases spanning the gap. Germline CDR1 and CDR2: SGHTS and YDEGEE. CDR3 region: CASSLAGTDYGYTF. The CDR3 region has the DNA TGTGCCAGCAGCTTGGCCGGGACGGACTATGGCTACACCTTC.

The chain recombines TRBV29-1 with TRBJ2-5; the D gene is possibly TRBD1 (6 bases). The CDR3 is made up of 12 amino acids. CDR1 is SQVTM and CDR2 is ANQGSEA in the germline V gene. Trimming took 1 base from V and 7 from J, leaving 10 bases between them. The CDR3 bases are TGCAGCGTTGAAGCCCAAGGGGGGACCCAGTACTTC. Translation gives CSVEAQGGTQYF.

The chain is built from TRBV30 and TRBJ1-5; D ambiguous. Germline loops: CDR1 GTSNPN, CDR2 SVGIG (reference sequence). CDR3 length: 12 residues. Trimming pared 1 base from V and 10 bases from J, leaving 11 bases between. DNA of the CDR3: TGTGCCTGGAGTGGCCAAGTTGGCCCCCAGCATTTT. Residues: CAWSGQVGPQHF.

The V gene is TRBV29-1, the J gene TRBJ1-4; 10 bases are shared with TRBD1. The CDR3 totals 15 residues. V lost 0 bases, J lost 5 bases, and 3 bases stayed unmatched. Germline V gene lookup returns CDR1 SQVTM and CDR2 ANQGSEA. As DNA, the CDR3 is TGCAGCGTTGAAGACCGGACAGGGGGGAATGAAAAACTGTTTTTT. Its protein is CSVEDRTGGNEKLFF.

The rearrangement joins TRBV30 to TRBJ1-3; TRBD1 aligns across 7 bases. Germline V gene lookup returns CDR1 GTSNPN and CDR2 SVGIG (reference sequence). V lost 3 bases and J lost 2; bases outside the gene matches: 7. The CDR3 runs to 15 residues. The CDR3 region has the DNA TGTGCCTGGAGCCCGACAGGGAAGGCTGGAAACACCATATATTTT. Its translation: CAWSPTGKAGNTIYF.

This clone was picked up a small number of times. The V and J genes are TRBV29-1 and TRBJ1-4, with 8 bases aligning to TRBD1. Per germline, CDR1 SQVTM and CDR2 ANQGSEA. V was pared by 3 bases and J by 7 bases, with 7 bases of the junction left unmatched. The CDR3 sequence is 14 residues long. Written as DNA, the CDR3 is TGCAGCGTTGACCAAGGACAGGGCGCTGAAAAACTGTTTTTT. It codes for CSVDQGQGAEKLFF.

This rearrangement joins TRBV29-1 to TRBJ1-2, with D perhaps matching TRBD1 (5 bases). Per germline, CDR1 SQVTM and CDR2 ANQGSEA. V was trimmed by 7 bases and J by 4 bases, leaving 13 bases between them. The CDR3 length is 12 residues. The CDR3 DNA sequence: TGCAGCGCGGAGGGGAGCGGCTATGGCTACACCTTC. It yields the protein CSAEGSGYGYTF.